Following are 28 T cell receptor beta chains from one sample sequenced in a study of a mutant IDH1 vaccine in newly diagnosed glioma (dated by TCRdb to about 2021). This specimen's time point label, interpreted: week 47, end of study. Every vaccine dose consisted of 300 ug of a 20-mer mutant IDH1 peptide in Montanide, administered subcutaneously together with topical imiquimod. Library preparation employed the immunoSEQ multiplex PCR assay. Imported from immuneACCESS, the table was reduced by TCRdb to in-frame sequences with V and J called. These copies leave out some clones; in studies compared against another copy, an unresolved V gene accounts for under half, and the cause of the remainder is not known. Within this sample are around 26,000 clones, with roughly 82% of them counted one time only. The top ten clones comprise over 3% of the sample. Antigen specificity for these receptors is unknown.

The material was PBMCs, obtained from a glioma patient whose treatment included an IDH1 peptide vaccine. The receptors here all came from a man in his forties with glioma. Some clones in this sample may be carry-over from other donors' samples.

J is TRBJ2-7 and V is TRBV23-1; 7 bases fit TRBD1. TRBV23-1 is given ORF status, its function remaining uncertain. The length of the CDR3 is 17 residues. V trimming: 2 bases; J trimming: 2 bases; junction bases outside the gene matches: 12. CDR3 loop: CASSQVPSDRTTYEQYF. Written as DNA, the CDR3 is TGCGCCAGCAGTCAAGTTCCATCGGACAGGACCACCTACGAGCAGTACTTC.

This chain joins TRBV5-6 and TRBJ2-7; D may be TRBD1 (5 bases). From germline, CDR1 is SGHDT and CDR2 YYEEEE. Deletions cut 4 bases from V and 2 bases from J, with 13 bases between. CDR3 length: 14 residues. The CDR3 protein is CASSQDTATYEQYF. CDR3 coding DNA: TGTGCCAGCAGCCAGGACACCGCTACCTACGAGCAGTACTTC. Complete variable domain (other parts from reference TRBV5-6 and TRBJ2-7): DAGVTQSPTHLIKTRGQQVTLRCSPKSGHDTVSWYQQALGQGPQFIFQYYEEEERQRGNFPDRFSGHQFPNYSSELNVNALLLGDSALYLCASSQDTATYEQYFGPGTRLTVT.

The genes are TRBV7-9 and TRBJ2-7, with D maybe TRBD2 (6 bases). Per germline, CDR1 SEHNR and CDR2 FQNEAQ (reference sequence). V was shortened by 8 bases and J by 0 bases, with 23 bases between the two germline ends. The CDR3 contains 17 residues. This CDR3 is CASVGEAKQKSSYEQYF. As DNA, the CDR3 is TGTGCCAGCGTGGGGGAGGCCAAACAGAAGAGCTCCTACGAGCAGTACTTC.

This sequence joins TRBV15 and TRBJ1-5; the match to TRBD1 covers 7 bases. Germline values: CDR1 LNHNV, CDR2 YYDKDF (reference sequence). The CDR3 covers 12 residues. V lost 8 bases, J lost 6 bases, and 4 bases stayed unmatched. The CDR3 here is CATSGGSQPQHF. The DNA for the CDR3 is TGTGCCACCTCAGGGGGAAGTCAGCCCCAGCATTTT. Full variable domain (missing parts from reference TRBV15 and TRBJ1-5): DAMVIQNPRYQVTQFGKPVTLSCSQTLNHNVMYWYQQKSSQAPKLLFHYYDKDFNNEADTPDNFQSRRPNTSFCFLDIRSPGLGDTAMYLCATSGGSQPQHFGDGTRLSIL.

J is TRBJ1-2 and V is TRBV2; D remains ambiguous. Trimming took off 6 bases at V and 8 bases at J, with 13 bases between the two ends. Germline values: CDR1 SNHLY, CDR2 FYNNEI. The CDR3 consists of 12 residues. CDR3 sequence (DNA): TGTGCCAGCAGAGACATCGGTCAAGGCTACACCTTC. As protein: CASRDIGQGYTF.

This chain links TRBV29-1 with TRBJ2-7; 8 bases are a match to TRBD1. Germline CDR1 reads SQVTM; CDR2 reads ANQGSEA. CDR3 length: 13 residues. Germline trimming cut 1 base from V and 9 bases from J; bases unmatched to any gene: 8. CDR3: CSVEVEGQGAQYF. The CDR3 DNA reads as TGCAGCGTTGAAGTAGAAGGACAGGGAGCGCAGTACTTC.

The CDR3 DNA reads as TGTGCCAGCAGCTTAGAGCCAACAAACACTGAAGCTTTCTTT. It translates to CASSLEPTNTEAFF. The J gene is TRBJ1-1, the V gene TRBV7-2; D gene uncertain. The CDR3 runs to 14 residues. The V gene lost 1 base and the J gene lost 2 bases, with 8 bases spanning the gap. CDR1 and CDR2 from the germline V gene are SGHTA and FQGNSA.

V is TRBV5-1 and J is TRBJ1-2, with D maybe TRBD1 (5 bases). This CDR3 region has 14 residues. The V gene lost 4 bases and the J gene lost 1 base, with 11 bases spanning the gap. Germline CDR1 and CDR2: SGHRS and YFSETQ. This CDR3 reads CASSQTGGNYGYTF. Here the CDR3 DNA reads TGCGCCAGCAGCCAGACTGGGGGTAACTATGGCTACACCTTC.

This chain uses TRBV29-1 with TRBJ1-1; TRBD1 might be the D (5 bases). Germline V gene data show CDR1 as SQVTM and CDR2 as ANQGSEA. Trimming pared 7 bases from V and 1 base from J, leaving 10 bases between. The CDR3 runs to 12 residues. CDR3 DNA sequence: TGCAGCGGGGGACGGCCGAACACTGAAGCTTTCTTT. Its translation is CSGGRPNTEAFF.

The chain couples TRBV18 to TRBJ1-2; 8 bases map to TRBD1. CDR3 length: 13 residues. The germline CDR1 and CDR2 sequences are KGHSH and LQKENI. With V trimmed by 4 bases and J by 3 bases, 1 base remained unmatched. This CDR3 reads CASSLQGDYGYTF. The CDR3 DNA follows: TGTGCCAGCTCACTACAGGGGGACTATGGCTACACCTTC.

This clone turned up a few times. This chain links TRBV7-2 with TRBJ1-3; D unclear. The CDR3 is 13 amino acids. V lost 2 bases to trimming and J lost 4 bases, with 6 bases between them. Germline values: CDR1 SGHTA, CDR2 FQGNSA. CDR3 protein: CASSLTRGNTIYF. For the CDR3, the DNA is TGTGCCAGCAGCTTAACCCGCGGAAACACCATATATTTT.

This chain uses TRBV27 with TRBJ2-7, with TRBD1 identical over 10 bases. The CDR3 is 14 residues long. The V gene's germline CDR1 is MNHEY and CDR2 SMNVEV (reference sequence). J lost 4 bases, V lost 5 bases, and 5 bases had no gene match. The CDR3 spells CASSAMGQGYEQYF. CDR3 sequence (DNA): TGTGCCAGCAGTGCTATGGGACAGGGGTACGAGCAGTACTTC.

The chain recombines TRBV4-3 with TRBJ2-1, with TRBD2 matching 11 bases. This CDR3 spans 15 amino acids. From germline, CDR1 is LGHNA and CDR2 YSLEER. The V and J ends lost 6 bases and 5 bases, in that order; junction bases with no gene match: 6. The CDR3 protein is CASRVLAGANNEQFF. The CDR3 DNA follows: TGCGCCAGCAGGGTACTAGCGGGGGCCAACAATGAGCAGTTCTTC.

This chain links TRBV4-2 with TRBJ1-4; 8 bases map to TRBD1. Germline V CDR1 and CDR2: LGHNA, YNFKEQ. CDR3 length: 15 residues. Unmatched junction bases numbered 7, after V lost 2 bases and J lost 8 bases. The CDR3 DNA follows: TGTGCCAGCAGCCAAAAGACAGGGGTGGAGGAAAAACTGTTTTTT. Its protein is CASSQKTGVEEKLFF.

This clone appeared once. The chain couples TRBV4-1 to TRBJ2-5; no firm D call. CDR1 and CDR2 from the germline V gene are MGHRA and YSYEKL. V was pared by 1 base and J by 0 bases, with 9 bases between. This CDR3 is 15 amino acids long. The CDR3: CASSQGAGHQETQYF. CDR3 coding DNA: TGCGCCAGCAGCCAAGGTGCCGGCCACCAAGAGACCCAGTACTTC.

This clone showed up just once. The chain couples TRBV10-3 to TRBJ1-6; 9 positions match TRBD1. After removal of 2 bases from V and 7 bases from J, the junction contained 3 bases not matched to a gene. In germline, CDR1 is ENHRY, CDR2 SYGVKD. This CDR3 comprises 15 residues. The CDR3 coding sequence is TGTGCCATCAGTGAGGACAGGGGGAAGAATTCACCCCTCCACTTT. Translation: CAISEDRGKNSPLHF.

For the CDR3, the DNA is TGTGCCACGGCAAGCCCGGCGGGGGAGCGGGGGGAGCTGTTTTTT. The encoded protein is CATASPAGERGELFF. J is TRBJ2-2 and V is TRBV6-1, with 7 nucleotides matching TRBD2. The CDR3 runs to 15 residues. Germline assignment: CDR1 MNHNS and CDR2 SASEGT. With 10 bases clipped from V and 8 bases from J, the junction kept 16 bases outside the gene matches.

V and J are TRBV6-4 and TRBJ2-7, with 7 bases matching TRBD2. Looked up from germline, CDR1 is MRHNA and CDR2 is SNTAGT. CDR3 length: 12 residues. With V trimmed by 7 bases and J by 6 bases, 6 bases remained unmatched. This CDR3 reads CASTWIAGEQYF. The CDR3 DNA sequence: TGTGCCAGCACCTGGATAGCGGGCGAGCAGTACTTC.

The J gene is TRBJ1-1, the V gene TRBV7-6; D gene unclear. The CDR3 sequence is 14 residues long. In germline, CDR1 is SGHVS, CDR2 FNYEAQ. V was trimmed by 2 bases and J by 1 base, leaving 8 bases between them. CDR3 DNA sequence: TGTGCCAGCAGCTTAAGAGGGCCGAACACTGAAGCTTTCTTT. Its protein product is CASSLRGPNTEAFF.

This clone came up a few times. The chain is built from TRBV5-1 and TRBJ2-7; D unresolved. Per germline, CDR1 SGHRS and CDR2 YFSETQ. The CDR3 has 13 residues. Trimming took 0 bases from V and 4 from J, leaving 8 bases between them. The CDR3 loop is CASSLVGFYEQYF. As DNA, the CDR3 is TGCGCCAGCAGCTTGGTAGGGTTTTACGAGCAGTACTTC.

The rearrangement uses TRBV5-1 and TRBJ2-1; D not resolved. Germline lookup yields CDR1 SGHRS and CDR2 YFSETQ. The V gene lost 4 bases and the J gene lost 3 bases, with 11 bases spanning the gap. The CDR3 sequence is 14 residues long. CDR3 region: CASSPGGYYNEQFF. DNA for the CDR3: TGCGCCAGCAGCCCAGGTGGGTACTACAATGAGCAGTTCTTC.

This chain uses TRBV2 with TRBJ1-6; D call uncertain. CDR3 length equals 15 residues. CDR1 and CDR2 (germline): SNHLY, FYNNEI. V lost 0 bases and J lost 9, with 12 bases in between. CDR3 amino acids: CASSEARSRGSPLHF. The DNA for the CDR3 is TGTGCCAGCAGTGAAGCGAGATCACGAGGTTCACCCCTCCACTTT. Variable domain in full (rest from reference TRBV2 and TRBJ1-6): EPEVTQTPSHQVTQMGQEVILRCVPISNHLYFYWYRQILGQKVEFLVSFYNNEISEKSEIFDDQFSVERPDGSNFTLKIRSTKLEDSAMYFCASSEARSRGSPLHFGNGTRLTVT.

The rearrangement uses TRBV2 and TRBJ2-3, with D unresolved. V shed 6 bases and J shed 0 bases, with 4 bases lying between them. Germline assignment: CDR1 SNHLY and CDR2 FYNNEI. The CDR3 runs 12 residues. CDR3 nucleotides: TGTGCCAGCAGGGGAAGCACAGATACGCAGTATTTT. Protein sequence: CASRGSTDTQYF. Full variable domain (rest looked up from reference TRBV2 and TRBJ2-3): EPEVTQTPSHQVTQMGQEVILRCVPISNHLYFYWYRQILGQKVEFLVSFYNNEISEKSEIFDDQFSVERPDGSNFTLKIRSTKLEDSAMYFCASRGSTDTQYFGPGTRLTVL.

This clone was detected once. This rearrangement joins TRBV11-2 to TRBJ1-6, with 8 nucleotides matching TRBD1. Trimming cost V 2 bases and J 10 bases; bases outside gene matches: 13. Looked up from germline, CDR1 is SGHAT and CDR2 is FQNNGV. The CDR3 extends over 17 amino acids. CDR3 DNA: TGTGCCAGCAGCTTATCCTCTCCTGGACAGGGAAAATCACCCCTCCACTTT. This gives the protein CASSLSSPGQGKSPLHF.

V is TRBV25-1 and J is TRBJ1-1; no definite D call. With 3 bases removed from V and 10 bases from J, the gap between germline ends came to 18 bases. Germline assignment: CDR1 MGHDK and CDR2 SYGVNS. This CDR3 has 14 residues. Written as DNA, the CDR3 is TGTGCCAGCAGTGATTCGGGTCCGGTCGCGCGAGCTTTCTTT. This sequence encodes CASSDSGPVARAFF.

This sequence joins TRBV4-1 and TRBJ2-7; D call uncertain. Between the trimmed V and J ends, which lost 4 bases and 5 bases, there was a span of 12 bases. Germline values: CDR1 MGHRA, CDR2 YSYEKL. CDR3 length: 13 amino acids. The CDR3 DNA follows: TGCGCCAGCAGCCTTGCCGGATTGGACGAGCAGTACTTC. Amino acid sequence: CASSLAGLDEQYF.

This rearrangement joins TRBV18 to TRBJ2-1, with TRBD2 identical over 12 bases. CDR3 length: 15 residues. The trim removed 5 bases at V and 4 bases at J, leaving 3 bases unmatched. Germline V gene sequence: CDR1 KGHSH, CDR2 LQKENI. The CDR3 nucleotides read TGTGCCAGCTCAGCTCTAGCGGGGGGGTACAATGAGCAGTTCTTC. Encoded protein: CASSALAGGYNEQFF.

The V gene is TRBV9, the J gene TRBJ1-2, with 8 bases aligning to TRBD1. V was clipped by 3 bases and J by 6 bases; unmatched bases: 10. Germline CDR1 is SGDLS and CDR2 is YYNGEE. The CDR3 loop spans 15 amino acids. In DNA, the CDR3 is TGTGCCAGCAGCGGACTATCAGGGGGCGCACATGGCTACACCTTC. Translating gives CASSGLSGGAHGYTF.